The 19 T cell receptor beta chains in this list originate from one sample, sequenced in a study of cytomegalovirus exposure and HLA in healthy donors. PCR primers comprised 60 Vbeta and 13 Jbeta primers. Using immunoSEQ multiplex PCR, the repertoire was profiled, and TCRdb retains in-frame clones only, with some absent. The table has approximately 170,000 clones, around 80% seen once. Sequencing was done on a sample of PBMCs. The origin of the receptors is a male donor in good health and CMV-seronegative.

V and J are TRBV2 and TRBJ2-7, with D maybe TRBD2 (7 bases). CDR1 is SNHLY and CDR2 is FYNNEI in the germline V gene. V was trimmed by 7 bases and J by 3 bases, leaving 16 bases between them. CDR3 length: 14 amino acids. The CDR3 reads CASNMGGAGYEQYF. DNA for the CDR3: TGTGCCAGCAACATGGGGGGGGCGGGCTACGAGCAGTACTTC.

J is TRBJ2-1 and V is TRBV7-9; perhaps TRBD1 as D (5 bases). Trimming cost V 6 bases and J 0 bases, with 15 bases left between them. Per the germline V gene, CDR1 is SEHNR and CDR2 is FQNEAQ (reference sequence). CDR3 length equals 16 residues. Here the CDR3 DNA reads TGTGCCAGCAGGGCACCCCAGGGCAGCTCCTACAATGAGCAGTTCTTC. It is translated as CASRAPQGSSYNEQFF.

This clone was seen once. The V gene is TRBV7-2, the J gene TRBJ2-3; 11 bases align to TRBD2. This CDR3 is 16 amino acids long. Germline V gene sequence: CDR1 SGHTA, CDR2 FQGNSA. V lost 3 bases, J lost 6 bases, and 8 bases stayed unmatched. The CDR3 region is CASSFIAGGPPDTQYF. CDR3 DNA: TGTGCCAGCAGCTTTATAGCGGGGGGGCCCCCCGATACGCAGTATTTT.

The V gene is TRBV28, the J gene TRBJ1-1, with D possibly being TRBD1 (6 bases). The CDR3 loop spans 11 amino acids. The germline CDR1 and CDR2 sequences are MDHEN and SYDVKM. V was clipped by 6 bases and J by 11 bases, with 13 bases between them. The CDR3 coding sequence is TGTGCCAGCAGAGGGGGGGTAGGGGCTTTCTTT. It codes for CASRGGVGAFF.

V usage is TRBV5-1 and J usage is TRBJ1-2, with D tentatively TRBD1 (6 bases). Germline V gene data show CDR1 as SGHRS and CDR2 as YFSETQ. The CDR3 runs 13 residues. The V end lost 4 bases, the J end lost 6 bases, and 13 bases lay between the germline ends. In nucleotides, the CDR3 is TGCGCCAGCAGCCCGACAGGTCAAAATGGCTACACCTTC. Its translation: CASSPTGQNGYTF.

In DNA, the CDR3 is TGTGCCACCATGGAGGGCGGCACCTACGAGCAGTACTTC. Translated, it gives CATMEGGTYEQYF. This chain uses TRBV19 with TRBJ2-7, with D perhaps TRBD2 (6 bases). The CDR3 consists of 13 residues. Looked up from germline, CDR1 is LNHDA and CDR2 is SQIVND (reference sequence). With 10 bases removed from V and 2 bases from J, the gap between germline ends came to 15 bases. Full variable domain (rest looked up from reference TRBV19 and TRBJ2-7): DGGITQSPKYLFRKEGQNVTLSCEQNLNHDAMYWYRQDPGQGLRLIYYSQIVNDFQKGDIAEGYSVSREKKESFPLTVTSAQKNPTAFYLCATMEGGTYEQYFGPGTRLTVT.

The rearrangement joins TRBV28 to TRBJ1-6, with D unclear. Germline V CDR1 and CDR2: MDHEN, SYDVKM. V gave up 7 bases and J gave up 8 bases, with 15 bases separating them. The CDR3 extends over 14 amino acids. This CDR3 reads CASTPGYNYSPLHF. The CDR3 coding sequence is TGTGCCAGCACCCCCGGGTATAACTATTCACCCCTCCACTTT.

V usage is TRBV6-5 and J usage is TRBJ2-5; tentatively, D is TRBD1 (6 bases). V shed 7 bases and J shed 2 bases, with 17 bases lying between them. This CDR3 has 15 amino acids. Germline CDR1 and CDR2: MNHEY and SVGAGI. The CDR3 region is CASTPQGAGQETQYF. The CDR3 DNA follows: TGTGCCAGCACTCCACAGGGTGCGGGTCAAGAGACCCAGTACTTC.

The chain joins TRBV5-1 to TRBJ1-2; D is perhaps TRBD1 (5 bases). The V end was cut by 2 bases, the J end by 0 bases, with 29 bases between. There are 21 residues in the CDR3. Per the germline V gene, CDR1 is SGHRS and CDR2 is YFSETQ. CDR3 sequence reads: CASSLSDNPWPSQKANYGYTF. The CDR3, as DNA: TGCGCCAGCAGCTTATCGGACAACCCTTGGCCATCACAAAAAGCTAACTATGGCTACACCTTC.

This clone came up a few times. The chain recombines TRBV6-1 with TRBJ2-7; 7 bases line up with TRBD2. This CDR3 is 14 amino acids long. CDR1 MNHNS and CDR2 SASEGT come from the germline V gene. V was pared by 5 bases and J by 3 bases, with 7 bases of the junction left unmatched. The CDR3, as DNA: TGTGCCAGCAGTCCCCTGACGGGGGGCTACGAGCAGTACTTC. This gives the protein CASSPLTGGYEQYF.

This clone was counted only a few times. V gene TRBV7-2 combines with J gene TRBJ1-6; 7 bases map to TRBD1. Trimming removed 5 bases from V and 9 bases from J; junction bases left unmatched: 7. This CDR3 has 14 residues. Looked up from germline, CDR1 is SGHTA and CDR2 is FQGNSA. Here the CDR3 reads CASSATGIGSPLHF. CDR3 bases: TGTGCCAGCAGCGCGACAGGGATAGGTTCACCCCTCCACTTT.

The count of this clone is one. This sample includes further DNA sequences coding for the same CDR3. The V call is TRBV19, the J call TRBJ2-3; 11 bases match TRBD2. Germline CDR1 LNHDA, CDR2 SQIVND (reference sequence). This CDR3 is 17 amino acids long. Germline trimming cut 1 base from V and 2 bases from J; bases unmatched to any gene: 5. The CDR3 region is CASSIVASGGPTDTQYF. The CDR3 DNA reads TGTGCCAGTAGTATAGTGGCTAGCGGGGGGCCCACAGATACGCAGTATTTT.

This clone showed up just a few times. The V gene is TRBV10-2, the J gene TRBJ1-1, with TRBD1 as a possible D gene (5 bases). CDR1 and CDR2 (germline): WSHSY, SAAADI. The CDR3 runs 14 residues. V gave up 3 bases and J gave up 4 bases, with 12 bases separating them. CDR3 sequence: CASSERQGATEAFF. CDR3 bases: TGCGCCAGCAGTGAAAGGCAGGGTGCCACTGAAGCTTTCTTT.

The rearrangement uses TRBV25-1 and TRBJ2-5; tentative D call: TRBD1 (5 bases). V lost 2 bases and J lost 3, with 10 bases in between. The germline CDR1 and CDR2 sequences are MGHDK and SYGVNS. The CDR3 is 14 amino acids. DNA of the CDR3: TGTGCCAGCAGTGAAAGACAGATTAAAGAGACCCAGTACTTC. As protein: CASSERQIKETQYF. The full variable domain, completed using reference TRBV25-1 and TRBJ2-5, is EADIYQTPRYLVIGTGKKITLECSQTMGHDKMYWYQQDPGMELHLIHYSYGVNSTEKGDLSSESTVSRIRTEHFPLTLESARPSHTSQYLCASSERQIKETQYFGPGTRLLVL.

The chain carries TRBV5-6 and TRBJ2-5; 9 positions match TRBD1. With 0 bases clipped from V and 6 bases from J, the junction kept 12 bases outside the gene matches. The germline V gene has CDR1 SGHDT and CDR2 YYEEEE. This CDR3 comprises 17 residues. CDR3 DNA: TGTGCCAGCAGCTTGGGCCCCCGGGACAGGGTGTTGCAGACCCAGTACTTC. Amino acid sequence: CASSLGPRDRVLQTQYF.

This chain connects TRBV11-2 to TRBJ2-6; tentative D call: TRBD2 (5 bases). The CDR3 covers 15 residues. The V and J ends lost 5 bases and 0 bases respectively, with 8 bases between them. Looked up from germline, CDR1 is SGHAT and CDR2 is FQNNGV. The CDR3 bases are TGTGCCAGCAGCCTCCGGGGCTCTGGGGCCAACGTCCTGACTTTC. This translates into CASSLRGSGANVLTF.

This rearrangement joins TRBV4-3 to TRBJ2-1; 13 nucleotides line up with TRBD2. This CDR3 region has 20 residues. Germline CDR1 LGHNA, CDR2 YSLEER. The V gene end was trimmed by 3 bases and the J gene end by 5 bases; junction bases not matched to a gene: 16. In nucleotides, the CDR3 is TGCGCCAGCAGCCACTCCATCTTGGGACTAGCGGGATGGGGTAACAATGAGCAGTTCTTC. As protein: CASSHSILGLAGWGNNEQFF.

The chain links TRBV7-9 to TRBJ2-7; 9 positions agree with TRBD1. Germline V gene data show CDR1 as SEHNR and CDR2 as FQNEAQ (reference sequence). With V trimmed by 6 bases and J by 2 bases, 2 bases remained unmatched. This CDR3 has 13 amino acids. The CDR3 DNA reads as TGTGCCAGCAGGCGGACAGGGGCCTACGAGCAGTACTTC. Translating it yields CASRRTGAYEQYF.

This clone has more than one count but fewer than ten. V and J are TRBV19 and TRBJ1-1; D possibly corresponds to TRBD1 (6 bases). V lost 7 bases and J lost 1, with 10 bases in between. In germline, CDR1 is LNHDA, CDR2 SQIVND (reference sequence). This CDR3 comprises 13 residues. The CDR3 is CASNRAENTEAFF. Written as DNA, the CDR3 is TGTGCCAGTAACAGGGCCGAGAACACTGAAGCTTTCTTT.